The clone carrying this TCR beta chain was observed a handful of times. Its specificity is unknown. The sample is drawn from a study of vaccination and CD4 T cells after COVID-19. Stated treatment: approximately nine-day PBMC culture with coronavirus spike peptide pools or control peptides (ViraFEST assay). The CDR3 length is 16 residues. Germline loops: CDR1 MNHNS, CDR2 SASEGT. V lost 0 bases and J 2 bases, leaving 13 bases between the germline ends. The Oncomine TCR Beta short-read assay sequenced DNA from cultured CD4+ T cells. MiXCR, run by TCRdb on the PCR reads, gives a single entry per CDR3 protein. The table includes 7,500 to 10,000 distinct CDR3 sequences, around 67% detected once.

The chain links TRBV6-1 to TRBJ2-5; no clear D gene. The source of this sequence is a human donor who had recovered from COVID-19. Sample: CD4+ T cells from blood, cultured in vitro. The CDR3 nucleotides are TGTGCCAGCAGTGAAGCGCTTCGGACGGGTCAAGAGACCCAGTACTTC. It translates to CASSEALRTGQETQYF.